The T cell receptor (beta chain) described here comes from a study of T-cell reconstitution after alpha-beta-depleted transplantation in children. Preparation of the TCRbeta library used unique molecular identifiers. TCRdb analysed the PCR reads with MiXCR anew, one entry per CDR3 protein. The sample consists of around 370,000 distinct CDR3 sequences, about a tenth of them appearing once. This clonotype turned up a few times. V lost 2 bases to trimming and J lost 5 bases, with 3 bases between them. This CDR3 has 11 residues. Germline V gene sequence: CDR1 KGHSH, CDR2 LQKENI. The gene calls are TRBV18 and TRBJ1-1; D gene uncertain. The source of this sequence is a human donor who donated a stem cell graft to a child with acute lymphoblastic leukemia. Specimen: PBMCs from the stem cell graft donor, collected from the stem cell graft. The CDR3 nucleotides read TGTGCCAGCTCACCAGAAACTGAAGCTTTCTTT. Protein: CASSPETEAFF.